The rows below give T cell receptor beta chains drawn from one sample of a study of blood T cell repertoires in COVID-19. Method: immunoSEQ multiplex PCR; TCRdb's copy keeps in-frame clones and lacks some. The sample shows roughly 190,000 clones, approximately 90% of them seen only once. Source material: peripheral blood. The source is a human donor in a cohort sampled during active COVID-19. Both conserved end residues are part of each CDR3.

V | length | CDR3
TRBV2 | 16 | CASKRGRVTSGNTIYF
TRBV6-1 | 13 | CASSENAGNGYTF
TRBV27 | 17 | CASSLSQGHFDGNEQFF
TRBV30 | 14 | CAWSVGGSPGGYTF
TRBV30 | 13 | CAWSVLIGEKLFF
TRBV3-1/TRBV3-2 | 16 | CASSQDLDLTGNTIYF
TRBV9 | 20 | CASSPGRTSGSSSGANVLTF
TRBV7-9 | 15 | CASSTQGSLNEKLFF
TRBV2 | 13 | CASSDHLSGPQHF
TRBV19 | 16 | CASSNRAGGRYNEQFF
TRBV5-4 | 15 | CASSSRTSGQETQYF
TRBV4-2 | 16 | CASRTGLAGRADTQYF
TRBV6-4 | 16 | CASRSPGEWDNQPQHF
TRBV7-2 | 16 | CASSLGLAGVVDTQYF
TRBV12-5 | 14 | CASGRLAGPGELFF
TRBV19 | 13 | CASKGQVNQPQHF
TRBV6-5 | 16 | CASSYRGGTSAETQYF
TRBV5-1 | 16 | CASSRSAGGSTDTQYF
TRBV7-9 | 19 | CASSLGVWTGGSYNSPLHF
TRBV6-2/TRBV6-3 | 14 | CASSYGGGSYEQYF
TRBV28 | 13 | CASSGQGAPKAFF
TRBV28 | 16 | CASSHGGQGSNQPQHF
TRBV11-2 | 14 | CASSLGGNTGELFF
TRBV4-1 | 16 | CASSQDPAGRFEKLFF
TRBV6-6 | 14 | CASSSPGAVESYTF
TRBV25-1 | 14 | CASSKPGDYNEQFF
TRBV7-2 | 16 | CASSFPSGPSSYEQYF
TRBV19 | 13 | CASSPTGRQTQYF
TRBV11-1 | 14 | CASSLRDFNTEAFF
TRBV19 | 16 | CASHVGRKINTGELFF
TRBV30 | 14 | CAWSVLHTNTEAFF
TRBV27 | 16 | CASSFETGVPTDTQYF
TRBV2 | 13 | CASGRDRGYEQYF
TRBV7-6 | 14 | CASSLEAAQETQYF
TRBV28 | 14 | CASSPGGSRQPQHF
TRBV7-8 | 15 | CASSFGLLLDYEQYF
TRBV19 | 13 | CASSLTGGGGYTF
TRBV14 | 15 | CASSLLSGSYNEQFF
TRBV28 | 14 | CASGLGLQNYEQYF
TRBV5-5 | 15 | CASSSHRGAGYGYTF
TRBV18 | 14 | CASSPGTGGEKLFF
TRBV5-6 | 15 | CASSPSGGTGNTIYF
TRBV20-1 | 14 | CSASDRHSGNTIYF
TRBV5-1 | 16 | CASSLTGTPNNSPLHF
TRBV25-1 | 14 | CASSEGQGRYEQYF
TRBV6-5 | 12 | CASSYRENEQFF
TRBV27 | 13 | CASSFAGSYEQYF
TRBV9 | 14 | CASSVASYSDTQYF
TRBV27 | 14 | CASTPPILSYEQYF